The 20 T cell receptor beta chains reported below all come from one sample, sequenced in a study of PD-L1 blockade in urothelial cancer. Assay used: immunoSEQ multiplex PCR; TCRdb lists only in-frame clones, some missing. The sample carries about 45,000 clones, around 88% recorded once. Material: PBMCs, obtained around atezolizumab (anti-PD-L1) treatment. The origin of the receptors is a man older than 75 with urothelial cancer.

Written as DNA, the CDR3 is TGTGCCATCAGTGAGTCCGGGACAGGCGCTTACGAGCAGTACTTC. Translation: CAISESGTGAYEQYF. V usage is TRBV10-3 and J usage is TRBJ2-7, with 8 nucleotides matching TRBD1. Germline V gives CDR1 ENHRY, CDR2 SYGVKD. This CDR3 is 15 amino acids long. Trimming cost V 0 bases and J 4 bases; bases outside gene matches: 5.

The chain employs TRBV11-2 and TRBJ2-1; 9 bases are shared with TRBD2. The CDR3 runs to 16 residues. CDR1 and CDR2 (germline): SGHAT, FQNNGV. V lost 4 bases to trimming and J lost 5 bases; unmatched junction nucleotides: 9. The CDR3 coding sequence is TGTGCCAGCAGCTCCATCAGCGGGAGGCGCCACAATGAGCAGTTCTTC. Amino acid sequence: CASSSISGRRHNEQFF.

The chain recombines TRBV27 with TRBJ2-3; 7 bases align to TRBD1. J was trimmed by 4 bases and V by 4 bases; bases with no gene match: 8. In germline, CDR1 is MNHEY, CDR2 SMNVEV (reference sequence). This CDR3 comprises 15 residues. CDR3 amino acids: CASSWIGGIADTQYF. The CDR3 coding sequence is TGTGCCAGCAGTTGGATAGGGGGCATCGCAGATACGCAGTATTTT.

CDR3 bases: TGTGCCAGCAGTGCGTCAGGGAATCAGTACTTC. It yields the protein CASSASGNQYF. The chain joins TRBV28 to TRBJ2-7; tentatively, D is TRBD1 (5 bases). Trimming stripped 5 bases from V and 10 bases from J, with 12 bases between. This CDR3 region has 11 residues. The V gene's germline CDR1 is MDHEN and CDR2 SYDVKM.

The rearrangement links TRBV5-4 to TRBJ2-5; 12 bases fit TRBD2. CDR1 is SGHNT and CDR2 is YYREEE in the germline V gene (reference sequence). CDR3 length: 16 residues. V shed 0 bases and J 5 bases; nucleotides not matched to a gene: 5. DNA for the CDR3: TGTGCCAGCAGCTTGGAAGTTACTAGCGGGAGGGAGACCCAGTACTTC. Amino acid sequence: CASSLEVTSGRETQYF.

This clone appeared once. J is TRBJ2-7 and V is TRBV7-9; D remains ambiguous. This CDR3 region has 13 residues. The V gene's germline CDR1 is SEHNR and CDR2 FQNEAQ (reference sequence). The germline V and J ends were trimmed by 0 bases and 6 bases, with 9 bases remaining between them. The CDR3 region is CASSLAAEVEQYF. The CDR3 coding sequence is TGTGCCAGCAGCTTAGCGGCCGAGGTCGAGCAGTACTTC. Looking up the rest from reference TRBV7-9 and TRBJ2-7 gives the full variable domain: DTGVSQNPRHKITKRGQNVTFRCDPISEHNRLYWYRQTLGQGPEFLTYFQNEAQLEKSRLLSDRFSAERPKGSFSTLEIQRTEQGDSAMYLCASSLAAEVEQYFGPGTRLTVT.

The V call is TRBV5-4, the J call TRBJ1-3; 12 nucleotides agree with TRBD1. Germline lookup yields CDR1 SGHNT and CDR2 YYREEE (reference sequence). This CDR3 is built from 17 residues. V lost 4 bases, J lost 0 bases, and 5 bases stayed unmatched. CDR3 amino acids: CASSGTGGPNSGNTIYF. CDR3 coding DNA: TGTGCCAGCAGCGGGACAGGGGGCCCGAACTCTGGAAACACCATATATTTT.

The CDR3 region is CASSEAQGGSNQPQHF. CDR3 DNA sequence: TGTGCCAGCAGTGAAGCGCAGGGGGGTAGCAATCAGCCCCAGCATTTT. The chain links TRBV6-1 to TRBJ1-5, with 7 positions matching TRBD1. The V and J ends lost 0 bases and 0 bases, in that order; junction bases with no gene match: 2. Germline loops: CDR1 MNHNS, CDR2 SASEGT. CDR3 length equals 16 residues.

This chain joins TRBV2 and TRBJ2-7; D ambiguous. This CDR3 is 13 amino acids long. Trimming removed 7 bases at V and 3 bases at J, with 13 bases between. Germline assignment: CDR1 SNHLY and CDR2 FYNNEI. The CDR3 nucleotides read TGTGCCAGCATTCAACAGTCATTCTACGAGCAGTACTTC. Translated: CASIQQSFYEQYF.

V usage is TRBV7-2 and J usage is TRBJ2-1, with 11 bases fitting TRBD2. Trimming at V came to 1 base and at J to 7 bases, leaving 9 bases not matched to a gene. From germline, CDR1 is SGHTA and CDR2 FQGNSA. The CDR3 has 17 amino acids. As DNA, the CDR3 is TGTGCCAGCAGCTTAGTATTCTGGACTAGCGGGCTGAATGAGCAGTTCTTC. Translated: CASSLVFWTSGLNEQFF.

J is TRBJ2-7 and V is TRBV11-3; TRBD2 aligns across 13 bases. The CDR3 loop spans 16 amino acids. Per the germline V gene, CDR1 is SGHNT and CDR2 is YENEEA. The ends lost 4 bases at V and 6 bases at J; junction bases unmatched: 9. This CDR3 is CASSSSGLAGDLEQYF. CDR3 nucleotide sequence: TGTGCCAGCAGCTCCTCCGGACTAGCGGGAGATCTCGAGCAGTACTTC.

The chain recombines TRBV7-2 with TRBJ2-1; possibly TRBD2 for D (6 bases). Trimming took 0 bases from V and 9 from J, leaving 15 bases between them. Germline V lookup: CDR1 SGHTA, CDR2 FQGNSA. The CDR3 loop spans 15 amino acids. CDR3 DNA: TGTGCCAGCAGCTTAGCTGTTGGGGAGGCTAGTGAGCAGTTCTTC. Amino acids: CASSLAVGEASEQFF.

The chain has TRBV18 and TRBJ2-1; D unclear. The CDR3 contains 12 residues. Per the germline V gene, CDR1 is KGHSH and CDR2 is LQKENI. V lost 2 bases and J 10 bases, leaving 9 bases between the germline ends. The CDR3 here is CASSPSGDEQFF. Here the CDR3 DNA reads TGTGCCAGCTCACCATCTGGAGACGAGCAGTTCTTC.

J is TRBJ2-7 and V is TRBV9; D remains ambiguous. From germline, CDR1 is SGDLS and CDR2 YYNGEE. The CDR3 is made up of 14 amino acids. Trimming shortened V by 3 bases and J by 0 bases, and 10 bases separated the two germline ends. CDR3 nucleotide sequence: TGTGCCAGCAGCGGAGGAGAAGACTCCTACGAGCAGTACTTC. This encodes CASSGGEDSYEQYF.

As for this clone: The missing conserved phenylalanine or tryptophan at the end of this CDR3 makes a read error likely. No DNA is shown, since the ends of the CDR3 on it are uncertain; the CDR3 is the one TCRdb lists. This chain connects TRBV28 to TRBJ1-1; TRBD1 is the table's D call and was not checked against the DNA. The CDR3 extends over 17 residues, inclusive of both ends. The V gene's germline CDR1 is MDHEN and CDR2 SYDVKM. CDR3 sequence reads: CASSLGAAPMDRGLLAI.

This rearrangement joins TRBV2 to TRBJ2-3; D call uncertain. Germline V gives CDR1 SNHLY, CDR2 FYNNEI. Trimming pared 7 bases from V and 0 bases from J, leaving 17 bases between. This CDR3 has 16 amino acids. The CDR3 loop reads CASTAATIISTDTQYF. CDR3 sequence (DNA): TGTGCCAGCACCGCCGCCACTATCATTAGCACAGATACGCAGTATTTT.

The J gene is TRBJ2-5, the V gene TRBV19; TRBD1 aligns across 7 bases. The germline CDR1 and CDR2 sequences are LNHDA and SQIVND (reference sequence). V lost 5 bases and J lost 4; bases outside the gene matches: 13. This CDR3 region has 16 residues. CDR3 coding DNA: TGTGCCAGTAGTTCCCGAACCCTGACAGGGTCAGAGACCCAGTACTTC. This sequence encodes CASSSRTLTGSETQYF.

The chain recombines TRBV29-1 with TRBJ2-1; D call uncertain. Germline CDR1 and CDR2: SQVTM and ANQGSEA. V lost 7 bases, J lost 7 bases, and 11 bases lay in between. This CDR3 has 11 residues. The CDR3 region has the DNA TGCAGCGGGGCCCAGAAGAATGAGCAGTTCTTC. Protein sequence: CSGAQKNEQFF.

The chain is built from TRBV18 and TRBJ2-3; the D gene is possibly TRBD1 (5 bases). V gave up 0 bases and J gave up 3 bases, with 10 bases separating them. Per the germline V gene, CDR1 is KGHSH and CDR2 is LQKENI. This CDR3 comprises 15 residues. The CDR3 spells CASSPPIRTTDTQYF. CDR3 coding DNA: TGTGCCAGCTCACCACCGATCCGGACAACAGATACGCAGTATTTT. The full variable domain, with the rest looked up from reference TRBV18 and TRBJ2-3, is NAGVMQNPRHLVRRRGQEARLRCSPMKGHSHVYWYRQLPEEGLKFMVYLQKENIIDESGMPKERFSAEFPKEGPSILRIQQVVRGDSAAYFCASSPPIRTTDTQYFGPGTRLTVL.

The CDR3: CASSLAGTGGIDTQYF. The CDR3 DNA reads as TGCGCCAGCAGCTTGGCAGGGACAGGGGGCATAGATACGCAGTATTTT. The chain recombines TRBV5-1 with TRBJ2-3; 12 bases match TRBD1. CDR3 length equals 16 residues. The V segment lost 0 bases and the J segment 5 bases; nucleotides outside the gene matches: 4. CDR1 and CDR2 from the germline V gene are SGHRS and YFSETQ.